The source of this T cell receptor (beta chain) is a study of T-cell memory formation after mild COVID-19. In this sample, this clonotype turned up many times. Its antigen is undetermined. The CDR3 is 13 residues long. V was pared by 1 base and J by 1 base, with 3 bases between. The germline V gene encodes CDR1 KGHSH and CDR2 LQKENI. With constant-segment primers, 5'RACE yielded cDNA libraries of TCR alpha and TCR beta that carried sample barcodes and UMIs. MiXCR, run by TCRdb on the 5' RACE reads, gives a single entry per CDR3 protein. The sample consists of some 450,000 distinct CDR3 sequences, 20% of them appearing once. Findings and caveats of the study: Cross-reactive memory appears to have joined, as suggested by some responding clones showing up in pre-infection memory. Clonal second-wave expansions that peaked on day 37 had unconfirmed SARS-CoV-2 specificity. Researchers report contracting CD4+ clones mostly in CM and EM, with CD8+ clones in EMRA.

The TCR sequence derives from an adult woman who had mild COVID-19 (a few samples of this study predate the infection). Cell type and time point are not known. Specimen: PBMCs or a T cell subset sorted from them (not recorded which). This chain connects TRBV18 to TRBJ2-3; D is uncertain. The CDR3 region has the DNA TGTGCCAGCTCACCACGGGGCACAGATACGCAGTATTTT. It translates to CASSPRGTDTQYF.